This TCR beta chain was sequenced for a study of cytomegalovirus exposure and HLA in healthy donors. Researchers ran the PCR with 60 Vbeta and 13 Jbeta primers. In the study's own analysis: In a later analysis, of 80 million or so unique beta chains, about 12 million appeared in at least two donors. Repertoires were generated with immunoSEQ multiplex PCR, while TCRdb's copy carries only in-frame clones and drops some. The V and J calls and clone size come from that table; D and trimming were worked out from the DNA. The sample data list roughly 40,000 clones. Concerning this clone: Its cognate antigen is unknown.

Notes on the study in general: In an earlier analysis, most TCR beta V segments were productive about 90% or about 30% of the time. TCR beta V- and J-gene trimming, according to a later analysis, was linked to a missense DCLRE1C variant. Cytomegalovirus-associated TCR beta chains were listed, numbering roughly 150.

CDR1 is SGHDN and CDR2 is FVKESK in the germline V gene. This CDR3 spans 17 amino acids. After removal of 4 bases from V and 0 bases from J, the junction contained 9 bases not matched to a gene. The sample consisted of PBMCs. The rearrangement joins TRBV14 to TRBJ1-3, with 7 bases aligning to TRBD1. This receptor was identified in a man aged 35 to 55 in good health and CMV-seropositive. The CDR3, as DNA: TGTGCCAGCAGCCCTCAGGGACAGCTGCTCTCTGGAAACACCATATATTTT. Its translation is CASSPQGQLLSGNTIYF.